This T cell receptor (beta chain) came from a study of blood T cell repertoires in COVID-19. Study information: The United States, Italy and Spain supplied acute and convalescent COVID-19 samples. Sources were T cells, B-cell-depleted T cells, or PBMCs; the material itself was cDNA or gDNA.

The V gene lost 2 bases and the J gene lost 3 bases, with 11 bases spanning the gap. In germline, CDR1 is SGHNT, CDR2 YYREEE (reference sequence). CDR3 length: 14 residues. Authors' methods: Amplification of reference gene primers provided the estimated nucleated cell counts. Generated by immunoSEQ multiplex PCR, the TCRdb table keeps only in-frame clones and is missing some. V and J calls and clone size are those listed in that table; D and trimming were worked out from the DNA. The sample holds roughly 150,000 clones, about nine tenths seen once. This clone occurred once. The chain combines TRBV5-4 with TRBJ2-5, with D unclear. The sample was peripheral blood. The sequence was obtained from a human donor in a cohort sampled during active COVID-19. The CDR3 sequence is CASSFGTAEETQYF. For the CDR3, the DNA is TGTGCCAGCAGCTTTGGTACAGCAGAAGAGACCCAGTACTTC.